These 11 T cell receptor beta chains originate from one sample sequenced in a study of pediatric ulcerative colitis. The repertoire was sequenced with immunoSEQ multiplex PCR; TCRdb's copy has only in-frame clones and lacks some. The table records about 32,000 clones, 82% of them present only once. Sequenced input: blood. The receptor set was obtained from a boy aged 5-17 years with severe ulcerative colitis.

The CDR3 DNA is TGTGCCAGCAGTTTGTCGGACCCACAAGACTATGGCTACACCTTC. Protein product: CASSLSDPQDYGYTF. The J gene is TRBJ1-2, the V gene TRBV27; no clear D gene. The length of the CDR3 is 15 residues. Per the germline V gene, CDR1 is MNHEY and CDR2 is SMNVEV (reference sequence). Between the trimmed V and J ends, which lost 3 bases and 3 bases, there was a span of 14 bases.

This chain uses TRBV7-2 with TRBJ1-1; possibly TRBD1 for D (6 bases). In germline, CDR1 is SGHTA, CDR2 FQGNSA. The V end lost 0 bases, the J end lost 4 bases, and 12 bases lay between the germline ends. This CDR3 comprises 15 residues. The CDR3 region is CASSLAPSRGTEAFF. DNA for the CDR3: TGTGCCAGCAGCTTAGCTCCTAGCAGGGGCACTGAAGCTTTCTTT. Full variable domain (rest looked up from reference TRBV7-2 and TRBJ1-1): GAGVSQSPSNKVTEKGKDVELRCDPISGHTALYWYRQSLGQGLEFLIYFQGNSAPDKSGLPSDRFSAERTGGSVSTLTIQRTQQEDSAVYLCASSLAPSRGTEAFFGQGTRLTVV.

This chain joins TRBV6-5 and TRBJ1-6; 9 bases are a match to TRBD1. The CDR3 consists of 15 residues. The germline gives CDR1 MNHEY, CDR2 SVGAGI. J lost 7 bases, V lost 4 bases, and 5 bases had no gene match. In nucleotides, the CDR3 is TGTGCCAGCAGTTCCTACAGGGGGCTAAATTCACCCCTCCACTTT. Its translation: CASSSYRGLNSPLHF.

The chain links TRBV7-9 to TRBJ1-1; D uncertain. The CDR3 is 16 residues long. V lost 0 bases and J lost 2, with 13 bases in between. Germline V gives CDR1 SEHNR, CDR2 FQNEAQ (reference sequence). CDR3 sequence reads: CASSLAYGMNNTEAFF. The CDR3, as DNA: TGTGCCAGCAGCTTAGCCTATGGGATGAACAACACTGAAGCTTTCTTT.

The CDR3: CASSLSALNTEAFF. The CDR3 coding sequence is TGTGCCAGCAGCTTATCCGCTTTGAACACTGAAGCTTTCTTT. The chain joins TRBV7-2 to TRBJ1-1; D is ambiguous. The CDR3 sequence is 14 residues long. V dropped 2 bases and J dropped 0 bases, with 7 bases sitting between them. In germline, CDR1 is SGHTA, CDR2 FQGNSA.

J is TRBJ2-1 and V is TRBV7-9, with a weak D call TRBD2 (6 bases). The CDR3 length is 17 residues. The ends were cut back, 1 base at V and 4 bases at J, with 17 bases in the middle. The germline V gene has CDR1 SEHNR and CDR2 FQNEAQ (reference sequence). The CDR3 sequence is CASSLGGPAGQYNEQFF. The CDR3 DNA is TGTGCCAGCAGCTTAGGAGGGCCAGCGGGTCAGTACAATGAGCAGTTCTTC. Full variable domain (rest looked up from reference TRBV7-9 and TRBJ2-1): DTGVSQNPRHKITKRGQNVTFRCDPISEHNRLYWYRQTLGQGPEFLTYFQNEAQLEKSRLLSDRFSAERPKGSFSTLEIQRTEQGDSAMYLCASSLGGPAGQYNEQFFGPGTRLTVL.

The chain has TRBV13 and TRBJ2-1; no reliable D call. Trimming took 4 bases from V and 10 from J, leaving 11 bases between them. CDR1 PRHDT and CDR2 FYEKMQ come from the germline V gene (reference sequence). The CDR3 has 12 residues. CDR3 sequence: CASSSPQGEQFF. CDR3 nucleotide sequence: TGTGCCAGCAGCTCTCCCCAAGGGGAGCAGTTCTTC.

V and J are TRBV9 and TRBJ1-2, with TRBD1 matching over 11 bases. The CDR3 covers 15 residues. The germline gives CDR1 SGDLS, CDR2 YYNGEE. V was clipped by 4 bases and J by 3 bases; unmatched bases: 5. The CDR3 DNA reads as TGTGCCAGCAGCACCCGGGACAGGGGGGACTATGGCTACACCTTC. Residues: CASSTRDRGDYGYTF.

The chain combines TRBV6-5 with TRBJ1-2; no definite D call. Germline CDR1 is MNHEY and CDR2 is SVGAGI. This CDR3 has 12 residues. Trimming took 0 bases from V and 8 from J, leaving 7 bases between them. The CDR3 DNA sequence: TGTGCCAGCAGTTACTCTGGATTAGGCTACACCTTC. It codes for CASSYSGLGYTF.

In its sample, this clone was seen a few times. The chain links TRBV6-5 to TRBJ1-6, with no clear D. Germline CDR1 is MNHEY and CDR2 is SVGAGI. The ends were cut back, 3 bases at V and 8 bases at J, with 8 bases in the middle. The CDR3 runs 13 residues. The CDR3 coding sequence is TGTGCCAGCAGTTATGGGTTTGATTCACCCCTCCACTTT. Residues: CASSYGFDSPLHF.

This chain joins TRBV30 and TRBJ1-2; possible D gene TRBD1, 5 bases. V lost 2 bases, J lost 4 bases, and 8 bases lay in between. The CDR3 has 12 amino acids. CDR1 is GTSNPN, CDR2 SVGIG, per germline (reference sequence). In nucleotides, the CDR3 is TGTGCCTGGAGTCTACAGGTCTATGGCTACACCTTC. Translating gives CAWSLQVYGYTF. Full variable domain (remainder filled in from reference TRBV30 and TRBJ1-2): SQTIHQWPATLVQPVGSPLSLECTVEGTSNPNLYWYRQAAGRGLQLLFYSVGIGQISSEVPQNLSASRPQDRQFILSSKKLLLSDSGFYLCAWSLQVYGYTFGSGTRLTVV.